The rows below give T cell receptor beta chains drawn from one sample of a study of OX40 agonist ivuxolimab in advanced cancers. Data came from immunoSEQ multiplex PCR; TCRdb stores just in-frame clones and leaves some out. The sample has over 80,000 clones, 80% to 90% seen once. Sequences were derived from CD4+ or CD8+ T cells sorted from blood, sampled in a trial of the OX40 agonist ivuxolimab. All receptors derive from an adult with an advanced solid tumor such as melanoma, head and neck, liver or kidney cancer. CDR3s include the opening cysteine and the closing phenylalanine or tryptophan. The order of the fields is D gene, J gene, clone size, V gene, CDR3 DNA, CDR3 protein. D genes are given only for firm matches. The listing skips clone size in some rows; elsewhere it reads once, few, many or a size class.

>.|TRBJ2-5|.|TRBV20-1
TGCAGTGCTAGTTACGAGACCCAGTACTTC
CSASYETQYF
>.|TRBJ2-7|.|TRBV7-6
TGTGCCAGCAGCTTAGCGACCGGGTTCCTACAAGGTTACGAGCAGTACTTC
CASSLATGFLQGYEQYF
>.|TRBJ2-2|.|TRBV11-1
TGTGCCAGCAGCTACGGCCCGGGGACCGGGGAGCTGTTTTTT
CASSYGPGTGELFF
>.|TRBJ2-7|.|TRBV27
TGTGCCAGCAGCTTGCAGGCGTTTGAGGCGGACGAGCAGTACTTC
CASSLQAFEADEQYF
>.|TRBJ2-7|once|TRBV5-4
TGTGCCAGCAGCTTGGTGGGACCCTCCAACGAGCAGTACTTC
CASSLVGPSNEQYF
>.|TRBJ2-7|.|TRBV9
TGTGCCAGCAGCGCCTTAGGGGCAGCTAGTTACGAGCAGTACTTC
CASSALGAASYEQYF
>.|TRBJ2-1|.|TRBV13
TGTGCCAGCAGCCTGCTTCGTGAGCAGTTCTTC
CASSLLREQFF
>.|TRBJ1-5|few|TRBV28
TGTGCCAGCACCCAGACATTCGCTCAGCCCCAGCATTTT
CASTQTFAQPQHF
>.|TRBJ1-2|.|TRBV28
TGTGCCAGCAGTTTAAGGGGAACTGGCTACACCTTC
CASSLRGTGYTF
>TRBD2|TRBJ2-1|.|TRBV2
TGTGCCAGCAGTTTGGCGGGAGTCCCGTTCTTC
CASSLAGVPFF
>TRBD1|TRBJ2-1|.|TRBV6-5
TGTGCCAGCAGTTACTCGTCCGGGACAGGGGGATTTGAGCAGTTCTTC
CASSYSSGTGGFEQFF
>.|TRBJ2-3|.|TRBV6-1
TGTGCCAGCAAGGACAGTTACAGCACAGATACGCAGTATTTT
CASKDSYSTDTQYF
>.|TRBJ1-2|.|TRBV7-3
TGTGCCAGCAGCTCGAGAGGCGGAGGTGCTCTTGGGGGCACGGTGAAAGAAGGCTACACCTTC
CASSSRGGGALGGTVKEGYTF
>.|TRBJ1-5|.|TRBV28
TGTGCCAGCAGTTTGCACCAGGGAGCGGGAGGCAATCAGCCCCAGCATTTT
CASSLHQGAGGNQPQHF
>TRBD2|TRBJ2-3|few|TRBV5-4
TGTGCCAGCAGCCGAGGACTAGGCGATACGCAGTATTTT
CASSRGLGDTQYF
>.|TRBJ1-2|.|TRBV28
TGTGCCAGCAGTCATCCCCAGGGGAAAGGGTATGGCTACACCTTC
CASSHPQGKGYGYTF
>TRBD2|TRBJ2-7|.|TRBV2
TGTGCCAGCAGTGAACTGGCTAGCGGGAGGCTCGAGCAGTACTTC
CASSELASGRLEQYF
>.|TRBJ1-2|few|TRBV9
TGTGCCAGCAGCGTAGAAGGGGGTTATGGCTACACCTTC
CASSVEGGYGYTF
>.|TRBJ1-1|.|TRBV7-9
TGTGCCAGCAGCCCCGGTCAGGGTGAAGCTTTCTTT
CASSPGQGEAFF
>TRBD1|TRBJ2-7|.|TRBV11-2
TGTGCCAGCAGCTTAGATACAGGGGCCTACGAGCAGTACTTC
CASSLDTGAYEQYF
>TRBD1|TRBJ2-2|.|TRBV7-3
TGTGCCAGCAGAACCGGGACAGGGGTAACCGGGGAGCTGTTTTTT
CASRTGTGVTGELFF
>TRBD1|TRBJ1-1|.|TRBV7-3
TGTGCCAGCAGCAGGACAGGGGACACTGAAGCTTTCTTT
CASSRTGDTEAFF
>TRBD2|TRBJ2-3|.|TRBV28
TGTGCCAGCAGTTTAGTCCCGACTAGCGGGCCGGATACGCAGTATTTT
CASSLVPTSGPDTQYF
>.|TRBJ1-2|.|TRBV13
TGTGCCAGCAGTAAAGAATCGACTGGGGGCGACGTCGGCTACACCTTC
CASSKESTGGDVGYTF
>.|TRBJ2-1|.|TRBV6-9
TGTGCCAGACGACCACGTCTAGGGGATGAGCAGTTCTTC
CARRPRLGDEQFF
>TRBD2|TRBJ2-1|.|TRBV7-2
TGTGCCAGCAGCTTGGAGAGCGGGAGGGCCATCAATGAGCAGTTCTTC
CASSLESGRAINEQFF
>.|TRBJ2-1|.|TRBV5-8
TGTGCCAGCAGCTTGGGTACAGACTCCTACAATGAGCAGTTCTTC
CASSLGTDSYNEQFF
>TRBD1|TRBJ1-1|few|TRBV5-1
TGCGCCAGCAGCTTGGCGGGACAGGGGCTCGGGCGAGGAACTGAAGCTTTCTTT
CASSLAGQGLGRGTEAFF
>.|TRBJ2-2|once|TRBV11-3
TGTGCCAGCAGCTTAGAGCGCTCAGCAATGCTTGGCGGGGAGCTGTTTTTT
CASSLERSAMLGGELFF
>.|TRBJ2-1|.|TRBV5-1
TGCGCCAGCAGCTTGGGTACGGAGGGAGATGAGCAGTTCTTC
CASSLGTEGDEQFF